Below are 13 T cell receptor beta chains sequenced from a single sample in a study of T cell clonotyping in hematopoietic cell transplantation. TCRdb's copy holds only in-frame clones and misses some; the assay was immunoSEQ multiplex PCR. Found here are 8,700 or so clones, 85% of them singletons; the top ten hold approximately 32%. This material consisted of PBMCs, taken 180 days after allogeneic stem cell transplant. The source of these receptors is a female patient aged 25-40 years who had an allogeneic stem cell transplant, so the T cells may come from the graft donor. Some clones in this sample may be carry-over from other donors' samples.

This clone was seen a single time. Here the CDR3 DNA reads TGTGCCAGCAGCTCAACCGGGACTAGACAAGAGACCCAGTACTTC. Translating gives CASSSTGTRQETQYF. The chain joins TRBV7-2 to TRBJ2-5; 8 bases are a match to TRBD2. With V trimmed by 4 bases and J by 2 bases, 6 bases remained unmatched. Germline lookup yields CDR1 SGHTA and CDR2 FQGNSA. The CDR3 totals 15 residues.

The J gene is TRBJ1-4, the V gene TRBV4-1, with D maybe TRBD1 (6 bases). The CDR3 loop spans 16 amino acids. V was pared by 0 bases and J by 3 bases, with 11 bases between. Germline V gene data show CDR1 as MGHRA and CDR2 as YSYEKL. CDR3 region: CASSQDVRGANEKLFF. CDR3 bases: TGCGCCAGCAGCCAAGATGTAAGGGGGGCTAATGAAAAACTGTTTTTT.

In its sample, this clone is large. J is TRBJ1-5 and V is TRBV11-2; D uncertain. Germline V gene lookup returns CDR1 SGHAT and CDR2 FQNNGV. V was clipped by 5 bases and J by 0 bases, with 17 bases between them. CDR3 length: 17 residues. The CDR3 region is CASSTPHTNHSNQPQHF. CDR3 sequence (DNA): TGTGCCAGCAGCACCCCCCACACGAACCATAGCAATCAGCCCCAGCATTTT.

This chain connects TRBV5-1 to TRBJ2-2, with D perhaps matching TRBD1 (5 bases). The CDR3 runs 13 residues. Between the trimmed V and J ends, which lost 2 bases and 6 bases, there was a span of 8 bases. CDR1 and CDR2 (germline): SGHRS, YFSETQ. For the CDR3, the DNA is TGCGCCAGCAGCTTCGACAGTTCCGGGGAGCTGTTTTTT. Translating gives CASSFDSSGELFF.

This rearrangement joins TRBV27 to TRBJ2-3; D may be TRBD2 (5 bases). The CDR3 is made up of 15 amino acids. Germline loops: CDR1 MNHEY, CDR2 SMNVEV (reference sequence). V lost 5 bases to trimming and J lost 0 bases, with 12 bases between them. Written as DNA, the CDR3 is TGTGCCAGCAGTCCAACTAGACTAAGCACAGATACGCAGTATTTT. Encoded protein: CASSPTRLSTDTQYF.

J is TRBJ2-6 and V is TRBV7-1, with D unresolved. TRBV7-1 is treated as an ORF (open reading frame) with a function not yet certain. This CDR3 is built from 18 residues. V dropped 5 bases and J dropped 5 bases, with 22 bases sitting between them. The CDR3 nucleotides read TGTGCCAGCAGCAGTACATTCACGAGACAAAGTCGGGCCAACGTCCTGACTTTC. This sequence encodes CASSSTFTRQSRANVLTF.

The V gene is TRBV7-6, the J gene TRBJ2-2; TRBD2 matches at 13 bases. With 5 bases clipped from V and 8 bases from J, the junction kept 2 bases outside the gene matches. Germline CDR1 reads SGHVS; CDR2 reads FNYEAQ. This CDR3 is 14 amino acids long. CDR3 DNA: TGTGCCAGCAGCACGGGACTAGCGGGGGGGGAGCTGTTTTTT. This encodes CASSTGLAGGELFF.

The rearrangement joins TRBV9 to TRBJ2-7; D is perhaps TRBD2 (7 bases). The CDR3 has 15 amino acids. With 3 bases removed from V and 2 bases from J, the gap between germline ends came to 15 bases. Germline V lookup: CDR1 SGDLS, CDR2 YYNGEE. CDR3 sequence reads: CASSGGGGATYEQYF. CDR3 in DNA: TGTGCCAGCAGCGGAGGAGGGGGGGCGACCTACGAGCAGTACTTC.

The chain has TRBV19 and TRBJ1-3, with 11 bases that match TRBD1. Germline V CDR1 and CDR2: LNHDA, SQIVND (reference sequence). The J segment lost 8 bases and the V segment lost 5 bases, leaving 17 bases of the junction unmatched. The CDR3 loop spans 18 amino acids. The DNA of the CDR3 is TGTGCCAGTAGTCCACTTAACCGGGACAGGGGGTTGGCGCACACCATATATTTT. As protein: CASSPLNRDRGLAHTIYF.

This chain uses TRBV30 with TRBJ2-7; TRBD1 agrees at 12 bases. V was clipped by 0 bases and J by 7 bases; unmatched bases: 4. The CDR3 sequence is 14 residues long. The germline gives CDR1 GTSNPN, CDR2 SVGIG (reference sequence). The CDR3 DNA sequence: TGTGCCTGGAGTGTAGGGACAGGGGGCCGGGAGCAGTACTTC. This gives the protein CAWSVGTGGREQYF.

The chain recombines TRBV27 with TRBJ1-1, with D uncertain. V lost 3 bases and J lost 1, with 12 bases in between. The CDR3 is made up of 15 amino acids. Germline V gives CDR1 MNHEY, CDR2 SMNVEV (reference sequence). CDR3 sequence: CASSFPRTPNTEAFF. DNA for the CDR3: TGTGCCAGCAGTTTTCCCAGGACCCCGAACACTGAAGCTTTCTTT.

This chain joins TRBV2 and TRBJ1-2, with 8 bases aligning to TRBD1. CDR3 length equals 12 residues. V was clipped by 9 bases and J by 3 bases; unmatched bases: 3. Germline CDR1 and CDR2: SNHLY and FYNNEI. The CDR3 sequence is CASRQGYYGYTF. The CDR3 nucleotides read TGTGCCAGTAGACAGGGGTACTATGGCTACACCTTC.

This sequence joins TRBV30 and TRBJ2-7; TRBD2 aligns across 9 bases. Trimming removed 0 bases from V and 2 bases from J; junction bases left unmatched: 5. CDR1 is GTSNPN and CDR2 is SVGIG in the germline V gene (reference sequence). This CDR3 is built from 15 residues. The CDR3 bases are TGTGCCTGGAGTGTAAGGCGGGGGGGCACCTACGAGCAGTACTTC. Its protein product is CAWSVRRGGTYEQYF.